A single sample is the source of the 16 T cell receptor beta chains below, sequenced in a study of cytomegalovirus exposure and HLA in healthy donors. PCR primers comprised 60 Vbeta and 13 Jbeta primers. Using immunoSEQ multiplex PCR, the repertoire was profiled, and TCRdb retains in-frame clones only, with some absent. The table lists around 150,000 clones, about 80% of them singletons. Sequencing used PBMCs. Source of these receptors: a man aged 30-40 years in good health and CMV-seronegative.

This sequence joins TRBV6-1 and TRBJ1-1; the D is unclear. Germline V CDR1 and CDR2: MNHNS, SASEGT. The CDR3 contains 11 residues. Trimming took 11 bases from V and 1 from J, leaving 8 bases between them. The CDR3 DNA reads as TGTGCCCACAGCAGGAACACTGAAGCTTTCTTT. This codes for CAHSRNTEAFF.

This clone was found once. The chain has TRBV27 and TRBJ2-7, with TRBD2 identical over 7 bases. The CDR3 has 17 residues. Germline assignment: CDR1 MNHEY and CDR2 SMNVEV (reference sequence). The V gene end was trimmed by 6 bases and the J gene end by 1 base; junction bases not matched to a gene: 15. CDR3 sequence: CASSSILGLAGSYEQYF. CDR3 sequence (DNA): TGTGCCAGCAGCTCCATCTTAGGTTTAGCGGGTTCCTACGAGCAGTACTTC.

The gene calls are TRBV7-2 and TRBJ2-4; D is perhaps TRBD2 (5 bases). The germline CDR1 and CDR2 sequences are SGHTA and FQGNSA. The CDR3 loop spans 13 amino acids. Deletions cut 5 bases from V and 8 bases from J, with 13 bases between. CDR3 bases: TGTGCCAGCAGCCCTACCCGTAGCGACATTCAGTACTTC. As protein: CASSPTRSDIQYF.

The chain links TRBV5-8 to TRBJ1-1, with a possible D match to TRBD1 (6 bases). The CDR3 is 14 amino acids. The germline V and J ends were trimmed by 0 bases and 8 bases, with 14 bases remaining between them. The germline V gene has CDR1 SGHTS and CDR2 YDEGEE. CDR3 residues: CASSLVEGVSEAFF. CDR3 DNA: TGTGCCAGCAGCTTGGTAGAGGGGGTTTCAGAAGCTTTCTTT. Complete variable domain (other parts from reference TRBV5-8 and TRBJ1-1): EAGVTQSPTHLIKTRGQQATLRCSPISGHTSVYWYQQALGLGLQFLLWYDEGEERNRGNFPPRFSGRQFPNYSSELNVNALELEDSALYLCASSLVEGVSEAFFGQGTRLTVV.

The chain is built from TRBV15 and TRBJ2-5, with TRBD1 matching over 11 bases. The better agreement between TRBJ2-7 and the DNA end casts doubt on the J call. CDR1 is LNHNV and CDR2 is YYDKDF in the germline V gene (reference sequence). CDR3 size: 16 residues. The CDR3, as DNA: TGTGCCACCAGCACACGACCCGGGACAGGGGGGTACGAGCAGTACTTC. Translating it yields CATSTRPGTGGYEQYF.

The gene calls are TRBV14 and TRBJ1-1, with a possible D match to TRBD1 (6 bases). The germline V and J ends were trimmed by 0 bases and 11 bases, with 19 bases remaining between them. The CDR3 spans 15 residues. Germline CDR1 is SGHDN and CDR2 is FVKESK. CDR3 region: CASSQERSRGRVAFF. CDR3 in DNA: TGTGCCAGCAGCCAAGAAAGGTCGCGGGGGCGTGTGGCTTTCTTT.

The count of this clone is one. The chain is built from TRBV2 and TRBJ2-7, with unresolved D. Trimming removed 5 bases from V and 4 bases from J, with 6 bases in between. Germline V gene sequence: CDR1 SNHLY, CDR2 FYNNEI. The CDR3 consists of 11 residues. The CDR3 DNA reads TGTGCCAGCAGTATCACTTACGAGCAGTACTTC. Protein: CASSITYEQYF.

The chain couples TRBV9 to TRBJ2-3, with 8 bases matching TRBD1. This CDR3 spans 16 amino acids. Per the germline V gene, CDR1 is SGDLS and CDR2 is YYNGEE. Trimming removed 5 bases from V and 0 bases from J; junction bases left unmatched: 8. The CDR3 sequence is CASSRTGSTSTDTQYF. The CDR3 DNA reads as TGTGCCAGCAGTCGGACAGGGTCGACTAGCACAGATACGCAGTATTTT. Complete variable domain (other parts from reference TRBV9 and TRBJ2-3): DSGVTQTPKHLITATGQRVTLRCSPRSGDLSVYWYQQSLDQGLQFLIQYYNGEERAKGNILERFSAQQFPDLHSELNLSSLELGDSALYFCASSRTGSTSTDTQYFGPGTRLTVL.

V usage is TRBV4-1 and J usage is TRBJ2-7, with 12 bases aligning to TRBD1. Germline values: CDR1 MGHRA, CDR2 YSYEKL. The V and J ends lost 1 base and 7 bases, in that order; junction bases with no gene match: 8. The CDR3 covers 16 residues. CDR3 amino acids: CASSQGTGTGGGEQYF. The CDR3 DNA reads TGCGCCAGCAGCCAAGGTACCGGGACAGGGGGCGGTGAGCAGTACTTC.

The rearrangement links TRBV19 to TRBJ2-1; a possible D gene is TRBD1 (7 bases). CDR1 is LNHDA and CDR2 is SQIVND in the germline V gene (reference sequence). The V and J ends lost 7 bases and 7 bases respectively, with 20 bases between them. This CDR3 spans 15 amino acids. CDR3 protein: CASTPRGDRRNEQFF. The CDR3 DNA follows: TGTGCCAGTACCCCTCGCGGGGACAGAAGGAATGAGCAGTTCTTC.

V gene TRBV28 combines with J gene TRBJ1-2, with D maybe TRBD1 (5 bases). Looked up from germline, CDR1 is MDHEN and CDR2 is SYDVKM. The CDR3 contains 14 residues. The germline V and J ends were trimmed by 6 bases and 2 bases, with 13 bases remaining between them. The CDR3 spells CASRAFDSNYGYTF. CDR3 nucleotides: TGTGCCAGCAGAGCCTTTGACAGCAACTATGGCTACACCTTC.

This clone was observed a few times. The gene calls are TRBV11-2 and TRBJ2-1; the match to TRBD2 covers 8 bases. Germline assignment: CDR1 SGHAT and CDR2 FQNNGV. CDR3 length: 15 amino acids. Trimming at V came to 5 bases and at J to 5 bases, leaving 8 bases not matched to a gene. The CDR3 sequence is CASSISGNGNNEQFF. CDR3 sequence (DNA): TGTGCCAGCAGCATTAGCGGGAACGGGAACAATGAGCAGTTCTTC.

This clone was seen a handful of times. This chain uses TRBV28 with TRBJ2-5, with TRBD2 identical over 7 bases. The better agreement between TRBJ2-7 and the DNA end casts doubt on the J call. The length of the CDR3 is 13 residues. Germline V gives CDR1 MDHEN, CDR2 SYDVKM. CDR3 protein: CASSGRGSYEQYF. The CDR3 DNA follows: TGTGCCAGCAGCGGGCGGGGGTCCTACGAGCAGTACTTC.

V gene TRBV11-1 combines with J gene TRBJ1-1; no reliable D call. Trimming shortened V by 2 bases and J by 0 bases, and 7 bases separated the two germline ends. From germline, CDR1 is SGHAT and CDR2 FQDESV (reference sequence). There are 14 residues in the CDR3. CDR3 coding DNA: TGTGCCAGCAGCTTAAATACAGTGAACACTGAAGCTTTCTTT. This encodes CASSLNTVNTEAFF.

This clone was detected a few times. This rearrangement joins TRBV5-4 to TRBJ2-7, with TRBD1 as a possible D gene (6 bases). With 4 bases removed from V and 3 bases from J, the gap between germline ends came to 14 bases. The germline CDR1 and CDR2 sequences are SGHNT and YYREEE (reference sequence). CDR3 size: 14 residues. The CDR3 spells CASSHRGRVYEQYF. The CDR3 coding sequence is TGTGCCAGCAGCCATAGGGGGAGAGTCTACGAGCAGTACTTC.

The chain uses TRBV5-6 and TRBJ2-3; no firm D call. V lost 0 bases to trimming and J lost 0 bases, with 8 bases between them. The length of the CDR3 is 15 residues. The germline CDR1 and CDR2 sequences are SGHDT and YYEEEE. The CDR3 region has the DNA TGTGCCAGCAGCTTGGCCGCACAGAGCACAGATACGCAGTATTTT. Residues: CASSLAAQSTDTQYF. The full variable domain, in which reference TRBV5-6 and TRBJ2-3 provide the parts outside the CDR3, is DAGVTQSPTHLIKTRGQQVTLRCSPKSGHDTVSWYQQALGQGPQFIFQYYEEEERQRGNFPDRFSGHQFPNYSSELNVNALLLGDSALYLCASSLAAQSTDTQYFGPGTRLTVL.